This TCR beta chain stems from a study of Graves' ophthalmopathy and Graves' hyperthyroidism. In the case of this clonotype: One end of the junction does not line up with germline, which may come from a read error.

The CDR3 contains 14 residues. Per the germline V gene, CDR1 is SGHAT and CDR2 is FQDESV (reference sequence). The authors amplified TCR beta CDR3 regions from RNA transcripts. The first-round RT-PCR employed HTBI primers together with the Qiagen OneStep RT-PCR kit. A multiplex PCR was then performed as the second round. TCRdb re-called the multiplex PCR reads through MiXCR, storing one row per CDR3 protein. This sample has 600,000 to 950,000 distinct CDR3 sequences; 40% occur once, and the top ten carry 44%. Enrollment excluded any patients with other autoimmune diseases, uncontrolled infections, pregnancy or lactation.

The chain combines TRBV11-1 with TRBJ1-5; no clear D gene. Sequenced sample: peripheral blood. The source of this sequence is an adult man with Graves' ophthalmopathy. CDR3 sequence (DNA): TGTGCCAGCAGCTTGACGGACCAAGATCAGACCCAGCATTTT. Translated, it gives CASSLTDQDQTQHF.